Below, 22 T cell receptor beta chains from the same sample are listed, as sequenced in a study of blood T cell repertoires in COVID-19. Repertoires were generated with immunoSEQ multiplex PCR, while TCRdb's copy carries only in-frame clones and drops some. The sample has roughly 150,000 clones; 60% to 80% are singletons. Sequences were obtained from peripheral blood. Receptors originate from a man aged 55 to 69 who had recovered from COVID-19.

The genes are TRBV6-2 or TRBV6-3 and TRBJ1-1, with D unclear. CDR1 is MNHEY and CDR2 is SVGEGT in the germline V gene. V shed 5 bases and J shed 0 bases, with 16 bases lying between them. This CDR3 spans 16 amino acids. The CDR3 sequence is CASSPRKEVMNTEAFF. DNA for the CDR3: TGTGCCAGCAGTCCCAGGAAGGAGGTGATGAACACTGAAGCTTTCTTT.

V and J are TRBV2 and TRBJ1-4; 7 bases map to TRBD1. The germline V gene encodes CDR1 SNHLY and CDR2 FYNNEI. The CDR3 runs 14 residues. V dropped 5 bases and J dropped 8; count of bases not matched to a gene: 8. The chain's CDR3 is CASSIRQGREKLFF. CDR3 nucleotide sequence: TGTGCCAGCAGTATTAGACAGGGAAGGGAAAAACTGTTTTTT.

This clone was found once. The chain has TRBV6-5 and TRBJ2-3; TRBD2 agrees at 7 bases. This CDR3 is built from 13 residues. V lost 10 bases to trimming and J lost 3 bases; unmatched junction nucleotides: 7. Germline assignment: CDR1 MNHEY and CDR2 SVGAGI. CDR3 bases: TGTGCCACAGAAGGAGCGGGGACAGATACGCAGTATTTT. This codes for CATEGAGTDTQYF.

V is TRBV5-1 and J is TRBJ2-1, with a tentative D call TRBD1 (5 bases). Trimming left V 0 bases short and J 7 bases short, with 14 bases between. CDR1 and CDR2 (germline): SGHRS, YFSETQ. The CDR3 is 15 amino acids. The CDR3 here is CASSLEGPPGNEQFF. In DNA, the CDR3 is TGCGCCAGCAGCTTGGAGGGTCCCCCAGGGAATGAGCAGTTCTTC.

This clone was observed a single time. This chain links TRBV11-2 with TRBJ2-7, with D hard to call. CDR3 length equals 13 residues. V was cut by 3 bases and J by 4 bases, with 10 bases left in between. CDR1 and CDR2 (germline): SGHAT, FQNNGV. The CDR3 sequence: CASSLQAGYEQYF. The CDR3 region has the DNA TGTGCCAGCAGCTTGCAGGCCGGATACGAGCAGTACTTC.

This rearrangement joins TRBV19 to TRBJ1-1; TRBD1 matches 9 bases. There are 13 residues in the CDR3. J was trimmed by 7 bases and V by 3 bases; bases with no gene match: 3. Germline V gene sequence: CDR1 LNHDA, CDR2 SQIVND (reference sequence). As DNA, the CDR3 is TGTGCCAGTAGTATTGGGACAGGGCGTGAAGCTTTCTTT. Protein: CASSIGTGREAFF.

This clone was detected only a few times. The genes are TRBV5-1 and TRBJ2-2; a weak D match, TRBD2 (7 bases). Between the trimmed V and J ends, which lost 4 bases and 3 bases, there was a span of 13 bases. Germline lookup yields CDR1 SGHRS and CDR2 YFSETQ. The CDR3 runs 15 residues. The CDR3 is CASSPQGRDTGELFF. CDR3 in DNA: TGCGCCAGCAGCCCCCAGGGGAGGGACACCGGGGAGCTGTTTTTT.

J is TRBJ2-5 and V is TRBV18, with a possible D match to TRBD1 (6 bases). V was trimmed by 5 bases and J by 6 bases, leaving 13 bases between them. The length of the CDR3 is 13 residues. Germline CDR1 is KGHSH and CDR2 is LQKENI. CDR3 protein: CASSADRLKTQYF. The CDR3 DNA is TGTGCCAGCTCAGCAGACAGGTTGAAGACCCAGTACTTC.

The chain carries TRBV7-2 and TRBJ1-2; no clear D. Germline V gives CDR1 SGHTA, CDR2 FQGNSA. The CDR3 has 14 residues. V lost 0 bases to trimming and J lost 6 bases, with 11 bases between them. The CDR3 nucleotides are TGTGCCAGCAGCTTAGCAACCGGGTCCAATGGCTACACCTTC. Translation gives CASSLATGSNGYTF.

This chain joins TRBV6-5 and TRBJ2-7, with 9 bases that match TRBD1. The CDR3 is 15 amino acids. The junction had 7 bases not matched to a gene; V was cut back by 4 bases and J by 3 bases. CDR1 is MNHEY, CDR2 SVGAGI, per germline. In DNA, the CDR3 is TGTGCCAGCAGTTTCGGGACAGGGATATTCTACGAGCAGTACTTC. It is translated as CASSFGTGIFYEQYF.

The chain is built from TRBV6-2 or TRBV6-3 and TRBJ1-3; D is undetermined. Looked up from germline, CDR1 is MNHEY and CDR2 is SVGEGT. This CDR3 has 17 residues. Trimming stripped 2 bases from V and 0 bases from J, with 14 bases between. The CDR3, as DNA: TGTGCCAGCAGTTACGAGGTCCTACCGAGCTCTGGAAACACCATATATTTT. Translation gives CASSYEVLPSSGNTIYF.

The J gene is TRBJ2-2, the V gene TRBV9, with 7 nucleotides matching TRBD2. Germline V gene sequence: CDR1 SGDLS, CDR2 YYNGEE. The CDR3 is made up of 12 amino acids. J lost 6 bases, V lost 8 bases, and 4 bases had no gene match. CDR3 amino acids: CASSLASGELFF. The CDR3 nucleotides read TGTGCCAGTTCACTAGCGTCCGGGGAGCTGTTTTTT.

The chain has TRBV4-2 and TRBJ2-2; the match to TRBD2 covers 9 bases. CDR3 length equals 14 residues. With 8 bases clipped from V and 2 bases from J, the junction kept 3 bases outside the gene matches. Germline V gene lookup returns CDR1 LGHNA and CDR2 YNFKEQ. The CDR3, as DNA: TGTGCCAGCCAGCGGGAGGAAAACACCGGGGAGCTGTTTTTT. Residues: CASQREENTGELFF.

The chain recombines TRBV4-1 with TRBJ1-5; D uncertain. The CDR3 sequence is 17 residues long. Germline CDR1 and CDR2: MGHRA and YSYEKL. With 0 bases removed from V and 1 base from J, the gap between germline ends came to 13 bases. The CDR3 region is CASSQDREGGSNQPQHF. CDR3 sequence (DNA): TGCGCCAGCAGCCAAGATCGGGAGGGAGGGAGCAATCAGCCCCAGCATTTT.

The chain has TRBV6-1 and TRBJ2-4; no definite D call. Germline values: CDR1 MNHNS, CDR2 SASEGT. Trimming took 0 bases from V and 8 from J, leaving 5 bases between them. This CDR3 has 12 amino acids. Here the CDR3 reads CASSEALHIQYF. The CDR3 region has the DNA TGTGCCAGCAGTGAAGCGCTACACATTCAGTACTTC.

The sample holds one count of this clone. The chain uses TRBV6-6 and TRBJ1-3, with D perhaps TRBD1 (5 bases). CDR1 is MNHNY, CDR2 SVGAGI, per germline (reference sequence). The V gene lost 4 bases and the J gene lost 4 bases, with 11 bases spanning the gap. This CDR3 spans 14 amino acids. CDR3 protein: CASSWGDPGNTIYF. In nucleotides, the CDR3 is TGTGCCAGCAGTTGGGGGGACCCCGGAAACACCATATATTTT.

This clone was seen at least ten times. This sequence joins TRBV19 and TRBJ2-1; TRBD1 aligns across 10 bases. The CDR3 contains 16 residues. Germline loops: CDR1 LNHDA, CDR2 SQIVND (reference sequence). Trimming at V came to 5 bases and at J to 0 bases, leaving 4 bases not matched to a gene. CDR3 amino acids: CASSSGQGSSYNEQFF. CDR3 coding DNA: TGTGCCAGTAGTTCGGGACAGGGGTCCTCCTACAATGAGCAGTTCTTC.

The rearrangement joins TRBV11-2 to TRBJ2-7; 7 bases are shared with TRBD1. The V gene's germline CDR1 is SGHAT and CDR2 FQNNGV. The CDR3 is 13 residues long. Losses at the gene ends were 4 bases for V and 6 bases for J; bases not matched to a gene: 6. Written as DNA, the CDR3 is TGTGCCAGCAGCTCCTTAGACAGGGTCGAGCAGTACTTC. Its translation: CASSSLDRVEQYF.

This chain links TRBV28 with TRBJ1-4; possibly TRBD1 for D (5 bases). This CDR3 region has 16 residues. V lost 4 bases and J lost 3, with 15 bases in between. The germline V gene encodes CDR1 MDHEN and CDR2 SYDVKM. The CDR3 DNA follows: TGTGCCAGCAGTTGGCGGAGGGGCCTCTCTAATGAAAAACTGTTTTTT. Its translation is CASSWRRGLSNEKLFF.

The V and J genes are TRBV5-5 and TRBJ2-2; the match to TRBD1 covers 8 bases. The CDR3 runs to 16 residues. The germline CDR1 and CDR2 sequences are SGHKS and YYEKEE (reference sequence). Trimming cost V 4 bases and J 5 bases; bases outside gene matches: 10. CDR3 DNA sequence: TGTGCCAGCAGCGCCGCAGGGGGCTTAGGAACCGGGGAGCTGTTTTTT. It specifies CASSAAGGLGTGELFF. Full variable domain (missing parts from reference TRBV5-5 and TRBJ2-2): DAGVTQSPTHLIKTRGQQVTLRCSPISGHKSVSWYQQVLGQGPQFIFQYYEKEERGRGNFPDRFSARQFPNYSSELNVNALLLGDSALYLCASSAAGGLGTGELFFGEGSRLTVL.

The chain carries TRBV27 and TRBJ2-5; tentative D call: TRBD1 (5 bases). The CDR3 runs to 15 residues. V lost 3 bases and J lost 1, with 12 bases in between. The germline V gene encodes CDR1 MNHEY and CDR2 SMNVEV (reference sequence). CDR3 residues: CASSFSGQSQETQYF. DNA for the CDR3: TGTGCCAGCAGTTTCTCAGGGCAAAGCCAAGAGACCCAGTACTTC.

This rearrangement joins TRBV5-8 to TRBJ2-2; D is ambiguous. Germline lookup yields CDR1 SGHTS and CDR2 YDEGEE. The length of the CDR3 is 12 residues. V lost 2 bases and J 6 bases, leaving 5 bases between the germline ends. CDR3 residues: CASSFRAGELFF. The DNA of the CDR3 is TGTGCCAGCAGCTTCCGTGCCGGGGAGCTGTTTTTT.